This TCR beta chain emerged from a study of identical twins. The CDR3 has 15 amino acids. TCRdb independently ran MiXCR on the 5' RACE reads; one entry per CDR3 protein. Counted here are over 200,000 distinct CDR3 sequences, about 6.7% occurring once; the ten biggest clones make up roughly 15%. The same data also contributed to another study, on T cells expressing NK-cell markers.

The clonotype originates from a young woman in good health. This chain joins TRBV21-1 and TRBJ2-3; the table's TRBD2 call for D was not verified on the DNA. TRBV21-1 is deemed a pseudogene. Sequencing input: CD8+ T cells sorted from blood. CDR3 sequence (DNA): TGTGCCAGCAGCAACCTAGCGGTTGAAATGGATACGCAGTATTTT. The encoded protein is CASSNLAVEMDTQYF.